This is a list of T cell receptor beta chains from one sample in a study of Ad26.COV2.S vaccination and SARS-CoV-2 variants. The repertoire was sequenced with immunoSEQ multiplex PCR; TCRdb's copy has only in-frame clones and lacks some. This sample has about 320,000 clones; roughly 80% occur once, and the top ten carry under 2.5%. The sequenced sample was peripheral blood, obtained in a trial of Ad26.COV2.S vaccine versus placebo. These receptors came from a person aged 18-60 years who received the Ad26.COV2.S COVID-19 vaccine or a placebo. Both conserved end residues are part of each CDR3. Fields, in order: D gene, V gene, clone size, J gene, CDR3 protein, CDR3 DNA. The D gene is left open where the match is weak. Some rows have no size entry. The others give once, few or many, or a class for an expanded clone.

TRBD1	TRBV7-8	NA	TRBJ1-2	CASSYQGAYGYTF	TGTGCCAGCAGCTACCAGGGGGCGTATGGCTACACCTTC
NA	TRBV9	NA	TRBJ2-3	CASNGGPTDTQYF	TGTGCCAGCAACGGGGGGCCCACAGATACGCAGTATTTT
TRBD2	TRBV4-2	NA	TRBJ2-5	CASSQGGRGGVETQYF	TGTGCCAGCAGCCAAGGAGGGCGCGGGGGGGTGGAGACCCAGTACTTC
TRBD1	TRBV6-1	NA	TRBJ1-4	CASSERTGDEKLFF	TGTGCCAGCAGTGAACGGACAGGGGATGAAAAACTGTTTTTT
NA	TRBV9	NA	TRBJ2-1	CASSVVPKGNEQFF	TGTGCCAGCAGCGTAGTCCCCAAGGGGAATGAGCAGTTCTTC
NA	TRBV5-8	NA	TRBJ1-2	CASTRNRIADYGYTF	TGTGCCAGCACCCGAAACAGGATCGCTGACTATGGCTACACCTTC
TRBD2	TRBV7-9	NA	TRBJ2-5	CASSRGVQETQYF	TGTGCCAGCAGCCGGGGGGTCCAAGAGACCCAGTACTTC
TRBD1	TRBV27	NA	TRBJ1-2	CASSFTGGYGYTF	TGTGCCAGCAGTTTCACAGGGGGCTATGGCTACACCTTC
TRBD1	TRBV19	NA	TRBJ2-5	CASSKYDRVETQYF	TGTGCCAGTAGTAAATACGACAGGGTGGAGACCCAGTACTTC
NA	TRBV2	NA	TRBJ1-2	CASSEEGYTF	TGTGCCAGCAGTGAGGAAGGCTACACCTTC
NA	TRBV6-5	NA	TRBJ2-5	CATWDGNAGTQYF	TGTGCCACCTGGGACGGCAACGCCGGGACCCAGTACTTC
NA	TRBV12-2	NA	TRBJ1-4	CASREGQGDEKLFF	TGTGCAAGTCGGGAGGGACAGGGGGATGAAAAACTGTTTTTT
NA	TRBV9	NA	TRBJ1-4	CASSPRGVTNEKLFF	TGTGCCAGCAGCCCTCGGGGAGTAACTAATGAAAAACTGTTTTTT
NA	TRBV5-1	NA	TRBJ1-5	CASSLLGIDQPQHF	TGCGCCAGCAGCTTGCTAGGGATCGATCAGCCCCAGCATTTT
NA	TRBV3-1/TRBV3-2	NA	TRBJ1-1	CASTRYGRGTEAFF	TGTGCCAGCACCCGCTACGGGCGAGGAACTGAAGCTTTCTTT
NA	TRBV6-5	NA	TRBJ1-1	CASSRLTGMDTEAFF	TGTGCCAGCAGCCGCCTAACAGGTATGGACACTGAAGCTTTCTTT
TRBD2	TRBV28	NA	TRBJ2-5	CASSPQRGKSIETQYF	TGTGCCAGCAGTCCCCAGCGGGGGAAGAGTATAGAGACCCAGTACTTC
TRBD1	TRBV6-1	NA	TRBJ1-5	CASKLGTENQPQHF	TGTGCCAGCAAACTAGGGACAGAGAATCAGCCCCAGCATTTT
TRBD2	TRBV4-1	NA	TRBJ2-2	CASSQHSSGNTGELFF	TGCGCCAGCAGCCAGCACTCTAGCGGGAACACCGGGGAGCTGTTTTTT
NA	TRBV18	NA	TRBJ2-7	CASSPVGPYEQYF	TGTGCCAGCTCACCGGTCGGGCCCTACGAGCAGTACTTC
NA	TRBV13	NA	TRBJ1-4	CASSPANEKLFF	TGTGCCAGCAGCCCCGCTAATGAAAAACTGTTTTTT
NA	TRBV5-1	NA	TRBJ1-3	CASSHGTEGNTIYF	TGCGCCAGCAGCCACGGGACGGAAGGAAACACCATATATTTT
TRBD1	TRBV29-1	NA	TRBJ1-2	CSAEDRANYGYTF	TGCAGCGCCGAGGACAGGGCAAACTATGGCTACACCTTC
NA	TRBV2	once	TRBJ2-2	CASSDSTSRNTGELFF	TGTGCCAGCAGTGATAGTACTAGCCGAAACACCGGGGAGCTGTTTTTT
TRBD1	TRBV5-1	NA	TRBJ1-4	CASSSTGGENEKLFF	TGCGCCAGCAGCTCTACAGGGGGAGAGAATGAAAAACTGTTTTTT
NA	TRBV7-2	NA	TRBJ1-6	CASSTRRGDNSPLYF	TGTGCCAGCAGCACGAGGAGAGGGGATAATTCACCCCTCTACTTT
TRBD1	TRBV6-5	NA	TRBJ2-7	CATGTVPYEQYF	TGTGCCACCGGGACAGTGCCGTACGAGCAGTACTTC
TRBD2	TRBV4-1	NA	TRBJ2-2	CASSQDLAGDPPGELFF	TGCGCCAGCAGCCAAGATCTAGCGGGGGATCCTCCCGGGGAGCTGTTTTTT
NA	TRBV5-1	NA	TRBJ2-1	CASSLVAFSSYNEQFF	TGCGCCAGCAGCTTGGTTGCGTTTAGCTCCTACAATGAGCAGTTCTTC
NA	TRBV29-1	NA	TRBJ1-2	CSHFVGNGYTF	TGCAGCCACTTCGTAGGGAATGGCTACACCTTC
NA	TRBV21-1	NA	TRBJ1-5	CASSKGNQPQHF	TGTGCCAGCAGCAAGGGCAATCAGCCCCAGCATTTT
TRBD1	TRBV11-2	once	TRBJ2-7	CASSLVGTGYEQYF	TGTGCCAGCAGCTTAGTGGGGACAGGGTACGAGCAGTACTTC
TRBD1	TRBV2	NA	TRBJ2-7	CASSEWGTGQYEQYF	TGTGCCAGCAGTGAATGGGGGACAGGGCAATACGAGCAGTACTTC
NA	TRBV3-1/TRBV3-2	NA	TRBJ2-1	CASSRPGGPYNEQFF	TGTGCCAGCAGCCGCCCCGGGGGGCCGTACAATGAGCAGTTCTTC
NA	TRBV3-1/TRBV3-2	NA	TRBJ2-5	CASSVLGTRQETQYF	TGTGCCAGCAGCGTTCTTGGGACAAGACAAGAGACCCAGTACTTC
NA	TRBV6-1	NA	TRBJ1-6	CASSEGRDKSWLSNSPLHF	TGTGCCAGCAGTGAAGGTAGGGACAAATCGTGGCTCTCAAATTCACCCCTCCACTTT
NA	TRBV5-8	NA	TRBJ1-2	CASNKITYGVNYGYTF	TGTGCCAGCAACAAAATTACGTACGGCGTTAACTATGGCTACACCTTC
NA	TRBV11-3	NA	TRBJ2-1	CASSLEPQEYWGNNEQFF	TGTGCCAGCAGCTTAGAACCCCAAGAATATTGGGGCAACAATGAGCAGTTCTTC
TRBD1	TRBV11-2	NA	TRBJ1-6	CASSLRQGLAPLHF	TGTGCCAGCAGCCTACGACAGGGGCTGGCACCCCTCCACTTT
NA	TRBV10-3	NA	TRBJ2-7	CAIGEGGGIYEQYF	TGTGCCATCGGAGAGGGAGGGGGTATCTACGAGCAGTACTTC
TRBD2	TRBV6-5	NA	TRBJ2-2	CASSLLASNTGELFF	TGTGCCAGCAGCCTACTAGCGTCGAACACCGGGGAGCTGTTTTTT
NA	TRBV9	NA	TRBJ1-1	CASSVRTRSEAFF	TGTGCCAGCAGCGTACGGACTAGGAGTGAAGCTTTCTTT
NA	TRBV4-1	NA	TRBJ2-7	CASSQEPARRLSYEQYF	TGCGCCAGCAGCCAAGAACCCGCAAGAAGACTCTCCTACGAGCAGTACTTC
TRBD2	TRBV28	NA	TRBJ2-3	CASGQPGGGVTDTQYF	TGTGCCAGCGGTCAACCGGGGGGGGGCGTCACAGATACGCAGTATTTT
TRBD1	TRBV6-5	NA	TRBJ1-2	CASSYYGQGEVGYTF	TGTGCCAGCAGTTACTACGGACAGGGGGAGGTTGGCTACACCTTC
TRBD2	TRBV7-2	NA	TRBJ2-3	CASSLFFRTSGARGDTQYF	TGTGCCAGCAGCTTATTTTTCCGGACTAGTGGGGCCCGGGGAGATACGCAGTATTTT
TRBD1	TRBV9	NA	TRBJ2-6	CASSGGRQGYSGANVLTF	TGTGCCAGCAGCGGGGGGAGACAGGGATATTCTGGGGCCAACGTCCTGACTTTC
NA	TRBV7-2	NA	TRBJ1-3	CASSLNRAGNTIYF	TGTGCCAGCAGCTTAAACCGGGCGGGAAACACCATATATTTT
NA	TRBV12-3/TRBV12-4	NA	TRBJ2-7	CASSLTYEQYF	TGTGCCAGCAGCCTCACTTACGAGCAGTACTTC
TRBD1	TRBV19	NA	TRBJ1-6	CASSPIQGTTYNSPLHF	TGTGCCAGTAGTCCCATACAGGGGACAACTTATAATTCACCCCTCCACTTT
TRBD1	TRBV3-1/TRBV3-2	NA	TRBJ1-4	CASSQWTGREKLFF	TGTGCCAGCAGCCAATGGACAGGGCGGGAAAAACTGTTTTTT